These T cell receptor beta chains were read from a single sample in a study of blood T cell repertoires in COVID-19. The protocol was immunoSEQ multiplex PCR, while the TCRdb copy is restricted to in-frame clones and leaves out a portion. The sample consists of some 95,000 clones, 80% to 90% of them appearing once. Sequenced: peripheral blood. The receptors originated from a man older than 75 with active or convalescent COVID-19. CDR3s include the opening cysteine and the closing phenylalanine or tryptophan. A D gene is named only where the DNA matches it firmly. The size of a clone is reported for some rows only, either as once, few or many, or as a class for expanded clones.

size: .; J: TRBJ2-7; V: TRBV15; D: .; CDR3: CATSEGGGYEQYF; DNA: TGTGCCACCAGCGAAGGGGGAGGGTACGAGCAGTACTTC
size: .; J: TRBJ2-1; V: TRBV4-2; D: .; CDR3: CASSRTEEQFF; DNA: TGTGCCAGCAGCCGGACTGAAGAGCAGTTCTTC
size: .; J: TRBJ2-5; V: TRBV7-2; D: TRBD1; CDR3: CASSDRGRRETQYF; DNA: TGTGCCAGCAGCGACAGGGGGAGAAGAGAGACCCAGTACTTC
size: once; J: TRBJ1-2; V: TRBV12-3/TRBV12-4; D: .; CDR3: CASSFKSNYGYTF; DNA: TGTGCCAGCAGTTTCAAATCAAACTATGGCTACACCTTC
size: .; J: TRBJ1-3; V: TRBV6-5; D: .; CDR3: CASRGRSSGNTIYF; DNA: TGTGCCAGCAGGGGGAGGTCCTCTGGAAACACCATATATTTT
size: .; J: TRBJ2-5; V: TRBV9; D: TRBD2; CDR3: CASSTLAGGETQYF; DNA: TGTGCCAGCAGTACCCTAGCGGGAGGGGAGACCCAGTACTTC
size: .; J: TRBJ2-3; V: TRBV5-1; D: TRBD2; CDR3: CASSLGGLAGGVTDTQYF; DNA: TGCGCCAGCAGCTTGGGGGGACTAGCGGGAGGGGTCACAGATACGCAGTATTTT
size: .; J: TRBJ1-2; V: TRBV27; D: TRBD1; CDR3: CASSRWTGKSDLRGYTF; DNA: TGTGCCAGCAGTAGATGGACAGGGAAGTCCGATTTACGGGGCTACACCTTC
size: few; J: TRBJ2-7; V: TRBV18; D: TRBD2; CDR3: CASSPAPSGSLVEQYF; DNA: TGTGCCAGCTCACCAGCGCCTAGCGGGAGCCTGGTGGAGCAGTACTTC
size: .; J: TRBJ2-3; V: TRBV9; D: .; CDR3: CASSVAPLGGTDTQYF; DNA: TGTGCCAGCAGCGTAGCTCCCCTAGGAGGAACAGATACGCAGTATTTT
size: .; J: TRBJ2-1; V: TRBV5-6; D: .; CDR3: CASSFRGRGDNEQFF; DNA: TGTGCCAGCAGCTTTAGGGGCAGGGGGGACAATGAGCAGTTCTTC
size: .; J: TRBJ2-1; V: TRBV14; D: TRBD2; CDR3: CASSQLRGSLAGSEQFF; DNA: TGTGCCAGCAGCCAACTCCGAGGCTCACTAGCGGGATCTGAGCAGTTCTTC
size: .; J: TRBJ2-5; V: TRBV7-8; D: TRBD2; CDR3: CASSLVSLAGEQETQYF; DNA: TGTGCCAGCAGCTTAGTTAGCCTAGCGGGAGAACAAGAGACCCAGTACTTC
size: few; J: TRBJ1-1; V: TRBV28; D: .; CDR3: CASSLTGVNTEAFF; DNA: TGTGCCAGCAGTTTAACCGGAGTGAACACTGAAGCTTTCTTT
size: .; J: TRBJ2-1; V: TRBV12-3/TRBV12-4; D: .; CDR3: CASSLATNNEQFF; DNA: TGTGCCAGCAGTTTAGCTACAAACAATGAGCAGTTCTTC
size: .; J: TRBJ1-2; V: TRBV2; D: .; CDR3: CASSEKPYGYTF; DNA: TGTGCCAGCAGTGAAAAGCCCTATGGCTACACCTTC
size: .; J: TRBJ2-1; V: TRBV30; D: .; CDR3: CASWGQGTYNEQFF; DNA: TGTGCCTCCTGGGGGCAGGGGACCTACAATGAGCAGTTCTTC
size: .; J: TRBJ1-1; V: TRBV28; D: .; CDR3: CACDRNTEAFF; DNA: TGTGCCTGCGACAGAAACACTGAAGCTTTCTTT
size: .; J: TRBJ1-1; V: TRBV5-5; D: TRBD1; CDR3: CASSFGTGITEAFF; DNA: TGTGCCAGCAGCTTTGGGACAGGGATAACTGAAGCTTTCTTT
size: .; J: TRBJ2-7; V: TRBV5-5; D: TRBD2; CDR3: CASSLGTIYEQYF; DNA: TGTGCCAGCAGCCTCGGGACTATCTACGAGCAGTACTTC
size: .; J: TRBJ2-5; V: TRBV6-4; D: .; CDR3: CASSQDAGRWETQYF; DNA: TGTGCCAGCAGTCAAGACGCAGGGAGGTGGGAGACCCAGTACTTC
size: .; J: TRBJ1-5; V: TRBV7-2; D: TRBD1; CDR3: CASSQRTGDQPQHF; DNA: TGTGCCAGCAGCCAGAGGACAGGGGATCAGCCCCAGCATTTT
size: .; J: TRBJ2-5; V: TRBV19; D: .; CDR3: CASSSRGLETQYF; DNA: TGTGCCAGTAGTTCCCGAGGGCTGGAGACCCAGTACTTC
size: .; J: TRBJ1-1; V: TRBV25-1; D: .; CDR3: CASSRPGNTEAFF; DNA: TGTGCCAGCAGTAGGCCGGGGAACACTGAAGCTTTCTTT
size: few; J: TRBJ1-1; V: TRBV7-6; D: TRBD1; CDR3: CASSFSDRGSTEAFF; DNA: TGTGCCAGCAGCTTTTCTGACAGGGGGAGCACTGAAGCTTTCTTT
size: .; J: TRBJ2-2; V: TRBV5-6; D: TRBD2; CDR3: CASSLGDYNTGELFF; DNA: TGTGCCAGCAGCTTGGGGGACTACAACACCGGGGAGCTGTTTTTT
size: .; J: TRBJ1-3; V: TRBV4-2; D: .; CDR3: CASSQRSRNPSGNTIYF; DNA: TGTGCCAGCAGCCAGAGGAGCAGAAACCCCTCTGGAAACACCATATATTTT
size: few; J: TRBJ1-3; V: TRBV7-6; D: TRBD1; CDR3: CASSQTGGAVTIYF; DNA: TGTGCCAGCAGCCAGACAGGGGGAGCAGTCACCATATATTTT
size: .; J: TRBJ2-1; V: TRBV7-9; D: TRBD2; CDR3: CASSFLTGGDNEQFF; DNA: TGTGCCAGCAGCTTTCTAACGGGAGGGGACAATGAGCAGTTCTTC
size: .; J: TRBJ1-2; V: TRBV6-5; D: .; CDR3: CASSRDFGGYTF; DNA: TGTGCCAGCAGTAGGGACTTCGGGGGCTACACCTTC
size: .; J: TRBJ2-3; V: TRBV19; D: TRBD1; CDR3: CASNPQGTTDTQYF; DNA: TGTGCCAGTAACCCACAGGGGACCACAGATACGCAGTATTTT
size: few; J: TRBJ1-5; V: TRBV5-1; D: .; CDR3: CASSLGQMDSNQPQHF; DNA: TGCGCCAGCAGCTTGGGACAGATGGATAGCAATCAGCCCCAGCATTTT
size: .; J: TRBJ2-7; V: TRBV18; D: TRBD1; CDR3: CASSPQGQGVEQYF; DNA: TGTGCCAGCTCACCCCAGGGACAGGGAGTCGAGCAGTACTTC
size: .; J: TRBJ2-7; V: TRBV7-9; D: TRBD1; CDR3: CASSLIQGADEQYF; DNA: TGTGCCAGCAGCTTAATCCAGGGGGCCGACGAGCAGTACTTC
size: .; J: TRBJ1-3; V: TRBV11-2; D: .; CDR3: CASSLARSGNTIYF; DNA: TGTGCCAGCAGCTTAGCTCGCTCTGGAAACACCATATATTTT
size: once; J: TRBJ1-2; V: TRBV2; D: TRBD1; CDR3: CASRDRDGYTF; DNA: TGTGCCAGCAGAGACAGGGATGGCTACACCTTC
size: .; J: TRBJ2-5; V: TRBV5-1; D: TRBD1; CDR3: CASSPSPGQGFETQYF; DNA: TGCGCCAGCAGCCCAAGCCCCGGACAGGGCTTTGAGACCCAGTACTTC
size: .; J: TRBJ1-4; V: TRBV18; D: .; CDR3: CASSPRGWGNEKLFF; DNA: TGTGCCAGCTCACCGCGGGGTTGGGGTAATGAAAAACTGTTTTTT
size: .; J: TRBJ1-2; V: TRBV5-6; D: TRBD1; CDR3: CASSLPRGDYGYTF; DNA: TGTGCCAGCAGCTTGCCCAGGGGGGACTATGGCTACACCTTC